A selection of T cell receptor beta chains follows, all from one sample in a study of blood T cell repertoires in COVID-19. This table comes from immunoSEQ multiplex PCR, and its TCRdb copy is limited to in-frame clones, with some not included. Among over 85,000 clones listed, just over 85% were seen once. Sample: peripheral blood. The receptors come from a woman aged 70-85 years with acute or convalescent COVID-19. CDR3s include the opening cysteine and the closing phenylalanine or tryptophan. The D gene is left open where the match is weak. The size entry is marked missing in some rows and otherwise reads once, few, many or a size class.

V gene	clone size	D gene	J gene	CDR3 DNA	CDR3 protein
TRBV7-9	few	.	TRBJ1-1	TGTGCCAGCAGCTTTGGGGGGAGGAACACTGAAGCTTTCTTT	CASSFGGRNTEAFF
TRBV18	.	TRBD1	TRBJ1-1	TGTGCCAGCTCACCAAGACAGGGCCAGAACACTGAAGCTTTCTTT	CASSPRQGQNTEAFF
TRBV7-9	.	.	TRBJ2-7	TGTGCCAGCAGCTCATCCTACAGGGAACCTAACTACGAGCAGTACTTC	CASSSSYREPNYEQYF
TRBV5-1	.	.	TRBJ1-2	TGCGCCAGCAGCTTGGGGCAGGGCACCTATGGCTACACCTTC	CASSLGQGTYGYTF
TRBV28	.	.	TRBJ1-4	TGTGCCAGTAGACGGACAGCGAATGAAAAACTGTTTTTT	CASRRTANEKLFF
TRBV5-1	.	.	TRBJ2-7	TGCGCCAGCAGCTCCAGGACTGGCGTCTACTACGAGCAGTACTTC	CASSSRTGVYYEQYF
TRBV5-8	.	.	TRBJ1-2	TGTGCCAGCAGCTTGGTCTGGGAGAATCTAAATGGCTACACCTTC	CASSLVWENLNGYTF
TRBV21-1	.	.	TRBJ1-1	TGTGCCAAAAAAGGGACAGGGCGTGAAGCTTTCTTT	CAKKGTGREAFF
TRBV20-1	.	.	TRBJ1-5	TGCAGTGCTAGTAAAGTAGCAGCCGAGAATCAGCCCCAGCATTTT	CSASKVAAENQPQHF
TRBV4-2	few	TRBD2	TRBJ2-1	TGTGCCAGCAGCCACCCGACTAGCGGGAGTTACAATGAGCAGTTCTTC	CASSHPTSGSYNEQFF
TRBV3-1/TRBV3-2	.	.	TRBJ1-5	TGTGCCAGCAGCCAAGGGTCAGGGTCGCCCCAGCATTTT	CASSQGSGSPQHF
TRBV6-6	.	.	TRBJ1-5	TGTGCCAGCAGTTACTTCGATCAGCCCCAGCATTTT	CASSYFDQPQHF
TRBV5-1	.	TRBD1	TRBJ1-2	TGCGCCAGCAGCTTGGAGGGACAGCTCTATGGCTACACCTTC	CASSLEGQLYGYTF
TRBV27	.	.	TRBJ1-6	TGTGCCAGCAGTTTGCAGGATTCACCCCTCCACTTT	CASSLQDSPLHF
TRBV6-5	.	.	TRBJ2-3	TGTGCCAGCACCCTAGAGAGCACAGATACGCAGTATTTT	CASTLESTDTQYF
TRBV5-1	.	.	TRBJ2-2	TGCGCCAGCAGCTTGCAGGGGAACACCGGGGAGCTGTTTTTT	CASSLQGNTGELFF
TRBV28	.	.	TRBJ1-5	TGTGCCAGCAGTTTAGCAGGGGTTACGGGGCCCCAGCATTTT	CASSLAGVTGPQHF
TRBV20-1	.	TRBD1	TRBJ1-2	TGCAGTGCTAGTAGGACAGGGAATAACTATGGCTACACCTTC	CSASRTGNNYGYTF
TRBV2	.	TRBD1	TRBJ2-2	TGTGCCAGCATGGGACAGGGGAAGGGCGGGGAGCTGTTTTTT	CASMGQGKGGELFF
TRBV5-8	.	TRBD1	TRBJ2-1	TGTGCCAGCAGCTTCGAACGGACAGGGGACGGGAATGAGCAGTTCTTC	CASSFERTGDGNEQFF
TRBV5-1	.	TRBD1	TRBJ1-2	TGCGCCAGCAGCTGGGACAGGGGGGTCTATGGCTACACCTTC	CASSWDRGVYGYTF
TRBV11-3	.	TRBD2	TRBJ2-5	TGTGCCAGCAGCGAGGGGAGGGCCGAGACCCAGTACTTC	CASSEGRAETQYF
TRBV5-5	.	.	TRBJ2-7	TGTGCCAGCAGCTCGGGACTTGAACTATACGAGCAGTACTTC	CASSSGLELYEQYF
TRBV7-9	.	.	TRBJ2-3	TGTGCCAGCAGCTTAACCAGCGGATTTACAGATACGCAGTATTTT	CASSLTSGFTDTQYF
TRBV28	.	TRBD1	TRBJ1-6	TGTGCCAGCAGTGCGACAGGGGAATCACCCCTCCACTTT	CASSATGESPLHF
TRBV28	.	.	TRBJ2-3	TGTGCCAGCAGTTCTTATTCCGATACGCAGTATTTT	CASSSYSDTQYF
TRBV5-1	once	.	TRBJ1-5	TGCGCCAGCAGCTTGAAGGGGGGGGATCAGCCCCAGCATTTT	CASSLKGGDQPQHF
TRBV5-4	.	.	TRBJ1-6	TGTGCCGCAAGGGACACAGCCGTGGGTTCACCCCTCCACTTT	CAARDTAVGSPLHF
TRBV3-1/TRBV3-2	.	.	TRBJ2-3	TGTGCCAGCAGCCAAAATCGGGGACGACAGGGACTGAAGACAGATACGCAGTATTTT	CASSQNRGRQGLKTDTQYF
TRBV19	.	TRBD1	TRBJ2-4	TGTGCCAGTAGTATAACAGGGGGCACCAAAAACATTCAGTACTTC	CASSITGGTKNIQYF
TRBV11-2	once	TRBD2	TRBJ2-2	TGTGCCACCCGGGGGGGCACCGGGGAGCTGTTTTTT	CATRGGTGELFF
TRBV11-2	.	TRBD2	TRBJ2-2	TGTGCCAGCAGCTTGGCGCGGGGGGACACCGGGGAGCTGTTTTTT	CASSLARGDTGELFF
TRBV28	.	.	TRBJ1-2	TGTGCCAGCAGTTCATCCCACAGGTTCGAAGGCTACACCTTC	CASSSSHRFEGYTF
TRBV24-1	.	TRBD2	TRBJ2-3	TGTGCCACATCAGGCCTTTCCCTGGCTAGCGGGGGCATCGAGACTAGCACAGATACGCAGTATTTT	CATSGLSLASGGIETSTDTQYF
TRBV4-1	.	.	TRBJ2-3	TGCGCCAGCAGCCAAGGGAAAGCCCACGGGGATACGCAGTATTTT	CASSQGKAHGDTQYF
TRBV7-6	.	TRBD1	TRBJ1-2	TGTGCCAGCAGCTTAGGATTGTTGAGGGACAGGGGGAACTATGGCTACACCTTC	CASSLGLLRDRGNYGYTF
TRBV7-3	.	.	TRBJ2-7	TGTGCCAGCAGCATGGGTGGGGCAACAGTCTACGAGCAGTACTTC	CASSMGGATVYEQYF
TRBV3-1/TRBV3-2	once	.	TRBJ1-6	TGTGCCAGCAGCCACCGAGGCCGGGGTACCCTCCACTTT	CASSHRGRGTLHF
TRBV27	.	TRBD1	TRBJ1-2	TGTGCCAGCAGTCCCAACGACAGGGCTACTAACTATGGCTACACCTTC	CASSPNDRATNYGYTF
TRBV28	.	.	TRBJ1-1	TGTGCCAGCAGTTTCCCCGCGGGGGGAGGCACTGAAGCTTTCTTT	CASSFPAGGGTEAFF
TRBV6-1	.	.	TRBJ1-1	TGTGCCAGCAGTGAAAAGGGACTCACTGAAGCTTTCTTT	CASSEKGLTEAFF
TRBV5-4	.	.	TRBJ2-7	TGTGCCAGCAGCTTGGGGGGGCGCGGTCTCTTCGAGCAGTACTTC	CASSLGGRGLFEQYF
TRBV24-1	.	.	TRBJ2-3	TGTGCCACCTCCGAGGCAGATACGCAGTATTTT	CATSEADTQYF
TRBV3-1/TRBV3-2	.	TRBD2	TRBJ2-3	TGTGCCAGCAGTTTACTAGCGGGAGTTACAGATACGCAGTATTTT	CASSLLAGVTDTQYF
TRBV29-1	.	TRBD2	TRBJ2-2	TGCAGCGTTTCTGCCGGGACTAGCGGAACCGGGGAGCTGTTTTTT	CSVSAGTSGTGELFF
TRBV27	.	.	TRBJ2-7	TGTGCCCCGTACTACGAGCAGTACTTC	CAPYYEQYF
TRBV3-1/TRBV3-2	.	.	TRBJ1-6	TGTGCCAGCAGTCAAACGGGGCTTGCGGGGTCACCCCTCCACTTT	CASSQTGLAGSPLHF
TRBV4-1	.	.	TRBJ2-7	TGCGCCAGCAGCCAAGATGCGAGGAACAACGAGCAGTACTTC	CASSQDARNNEQYF
TRBV5-6	.	TRBD1	TRBJ2-5	TGTGCCAGCAGCCCAGGGGGCAACCAAGAGACCCAGTACTTC	CASSPGGNQETQYF
TRBV4-2	once	TRBD2	TRBJ2-2	TGTGCCAGCAGCCATACTAGCGGGAGGGACACCGGGGAGCTGTTTTTT	CASSHTSGRDTGELFF